This entry lists 21 T cell receptor beta chains sequenced from one sample in a study of cytomegalovirus exposure and HLA in healthy donors. PCR employed 60 Vbeta and 13 Jbeta primers. Sequencing was performed with immunoSEQ multiplex PCR; in TCRdb, only in-frame clones are kept and a portion is missing. The top ten clones hold roughly 2.8% of a sample with about 110,000 clones, about 70% of them seen once. The specimen sequenced was PBMCs. These receptors were obtained from a female donor in good health and CMV-seronegative.

The rearrangement links TRBV2 to TRBJ2-7; D ambiguous. In germline, CDR1 is SNHLY, CDR2 FYNNEI. CDR3 size: 18 residues. Trimming took off 1 base at V and 3 bases at J, with 22 bases between the two ends. CDR3 DNA: TGTGCCAGCAGTGAAGGACATTCTACGGCCACGGTTTTCTACGAGCAGTACTTC. Amino acid sequence: CASSEGHSTATVFYEQYF.

This clone has a handful of counts. The chain has TRBV18 and TRBJ2-1, with D perhaps TRBD2 (5 bases). Germline CDR1 KGHSH, CDR2 LQKENI. This CDR3 has 15 amino acids. Trimming took off 3 bases at V and 4 bases at J, with 13 bases between the two ends. CDR3 DNA: TGTGCCAGCTCACCCCGGGATTTGGGGTACAATGAGCAGTTCTTC. Translated, it gives CASSPRDLGYNEQFF. The full variable domain, completed using reference TRBV18 and TRBJ2-1, is NAGVMQNPRHLVRRRGQEARLRCSPMKGHSHVYWYRQLPEEGLKFMVYLQKENIIDESGMPKERFSAEFPKEGPSILRIQQVVRGDSAAYFCASSPRDLGYNEQFFGPGTRLTVL.

The V gene is TRBV7-8, the J gene TRBJ1-2, with a weak D call TRBD1 (6 bases). The CDR3 has 15 residues. Trimming shortened V by 5 bases and J by 7 bases, and 20 bases separated the two germline ends. CDR1 is SGHVS and CDR2 is FQNEAQ in the germline V gene. CDR3 protein: CASSPLASGVSGYTF. In nucleotides, the CDR3 is TGTGCCAGCAGCCCACTGGCTTCAGGGGTGAGTGGCTACACCTTC.

In this sample, this clone turned up once. V and J are TRBV2 and TRBJ2-3, with a tentative D call TRBD2 (5 bases). Trimming took off 2 bases at V and 0 bases at J, with 9 bases between the two ends. Germline V gene data show CDR1 as SNHLY and CDR2 as FYNNEI. The CDR3 length is 15 residues. The CDR3 DNA follows: TGTGCCAGCAGTGAATTTAGCGTTAGCACAGATACGCAGTATTTT. This sequence encodes CASSEFSVSTDTQYF.

The V call is TRBV5-1, the J call TRBJ2-6; maybe TRBD1 (5 bases). Trimming removed 0 bases from V and 1 base from J, with 14 bases in between. The CDR3 length is 18 residues. Germline lookup yields CDR1 SGHRS and CDR2 YFSETQ. CDR3 sequence (DNA): TGCGCCAGCAGCTTGGATCAGGGCTTGCCATCTGGGGCCAACGTCCTGACTTTC. Translated, it gives CASSLDQGLPSGANVLTF.

In this sample, this clone turned up a few times. The V gene is TRBV12-5, the J gene TRBJ2-3, with 15 positions matching TRBD2. The V gene's germline CDR1 is LGHNT and CDR2 FRNRAP. Unmatched junction bases numbered 12, after V lost 4 bases and J lost 1 base. The CDR3 runs 20 residues. The CDR3 sequence is CASGSRPGLAGGRGTDTQYF. CDR3 DNA sequence: TGTGCTAGTGGTTCTCGACCGGGACTAGCGGGAGGTCGCGGCACAGATACGCAGTATTTT.

The sample holds a few counts of this clone. The rearrangement joins TRBV20-1 to TRBJ2-1; TRBD1 is a possible D gene (6 bases). Between the trimmed V and J ends, which lost 8 bases and 7 bases, there was a span of 12 bases. Germline V gene sequence: CDR1 DFQATT, CDR2 SNEGSKA (reference sequence). The CDR3 runs 11 residues. CDR3 nucleotides: TGCAGTCACACAAGGGGGAATGAGCAGTTCTTC. This codes for CSHTRGNEQFF.

This clone was observed a handful of times. The chain joins TRBV7-2 to TRBJ2-1, with 7 positions matching TRBD1. This CDR3 contains 14 residues. J gave up 7 bases and V 4 bases, and 7 bases lay outside the gene matches. Germline loops: CDR1 SGHTA, CDR2 FQGNSA. CDR3 sequence: CASSSPGQWNEQFF. In nucleotides, the CDR3 is TGTGCCAGCAGCTCGCCGGGACAGTGGAATGAGCAGTTCTTC.

CDR3 nucleotides: TGTGCCAGCAGCCGGGCGGGGGGCATGAACACTGAAGCTTTCTTT. It specifies CASSRAGGMNTEAFF. This chain joins TRBV11-2 and TRBJ1-1; tentatively, D is TRBD1 (6 bases). The V gene lost 5 bases and the J gene lost 0 bases, with 13 bases spanning the gap. From germline, CDR1 is SGHAT and CDR2 FQNNGV. The CDR3 contains 15 residues.

This clone showed up just a few times. The J gene is TRBJ2-7, the V gene TRBV9; no definite D call. V was shortened by 0 bases and J by 1 base, with 5 bases between the two germline ends. The CDR3 is made up of 13 amino acids. The germline V gene encodes CDR1 SGDLS and CDR2 YYNGEE. The CDR3 region is CASSVAGSYEQYF. The CDR3 nucleotides read TGTGCCAGCAGCGTAGCCGGGTCCTACGAGCAGTACTTC. Full variable domain (outside the CDR3, taken from reference TRBV9 and TRBJ2-7): DSGVTQTPKHLITATGQRVTLRCSPRSGDLSVYWYQQSLDQGLQFLIQYYNGEERAKGNILERFSAQQFPDLHSELNLSSLELGDSALYFCASSVAGSYEQYFGPGTRLTVT.

The V call is TRBV4-2, the J call TRBJ2-3, with D maybe TRBD2 (6 bases). Germline loops: CDR1 LGHNA, CDR2 YNFKEQ. Trimming stripped 5 bases from V and 0 bases from J, with 12 bases between. CDR3 length: 15 residues. As DNA, the CDR3 is TGTGCCAGCAGCAAAGCGGAGGGAAGCACAGATACGCAGTATTTT. It yields the protein CASSKAEGSTDTQYF.

The rearrangement uses TRBV7-9 and TRBJ1-1; 7 positions match TRBD1. The germline V gene encodes CDR1 SEHNR and CDR2 FQNEAQ (reference sequence). The CDR3 totals 12 residues. V was pared by 5 bases and J by 4 bases, with 1 base of the junction left unmatched. Here the CDR3 reads CASSHRGTEAFF. The CDR3 nucleotides read TGTGCCAGCAGCCACAGGGGCACTGAAGCTTTCTTT.

The chain uses TRBV28 and TRBJ2-1, with D perhaps matching TRBD1 (6 bases). The CDR3 totals 14 residues. V lost 4 bases and J 5 bases, leaving 12 bases between the germline ends. Germline values: CDR1 MDHEN, CDR2 SYDVKM. The CDR3 spells CASSSFDRNNEQFF. As DNA, the CDR3 is TGTGCCAGCAGTTCTTTTGACAGGAACAATGAGCAGTTCTTC.

This chain connects TRBV27 to TRBJ2-3; 7 bases are a match to TRBD2. This CDR3 spans 16 amino acids. The trim removed 7 bases at V and 5 bases at J, leaving 15 bases unmatched. In germline, CDR1 is MNHEY, CDR2 SMNVEV (reference sequence). The CDR3 loop is CASTASWREKGDTQYF. The DNA for the CDR3 is TGTGCCAGCACCGCATCGTGGCGGGAGAAAGGAGATACGCAGTATTTT.

The chain carries TRBV11-2 and TRBJ2-3; 9 bases line up with TRBD1. Germline V gives CDR1 SGHAT, CDR2 FQNNGV. After removal of 5 bases from V and 6 bases from J, the junction contained 6 bases not matched to a gene. CDR3 length: 14 residues. CDR3 nucleotide sequence: TGTGCCAGCAGCCCACAGGGGGCAGGGGATACGCAGTATTTT. Amino acid sequence: CASSPQGAGDTQYF.

V gene TRBV19 combines with J gene TRBJ1-1; TRBD1 matches 10 bases. V lost 7 bases, J lost 0 bases, and 23 bases stayed unmatched. Per the germline V gene, CDR1 is LNHDA and CDR2 is SQIVND (reference sequence). CDR3 size: 21 residues. The CDR3 spells CASIDRSGTGALGNLNTEAFF. CDR3 coding DNA: TGTGCCAGTATTGACCGGTCCGGGACAGGGGCTTTAGGGAACTTGAACACTGAAGCTTTCTTT.

In its sample, this clone was seen a few times. This sequence joins TRBV11-2 and TRBJ1-2; unclear D gene. The germline V gene has CDR1 SGHAT and CDR2 FQNNGV. The CDR3 consists of 17 residues. V was pared by 5 bases and J by 4 bases, with 23 bases between. The CDR3 region has the DNA TGTGCCAGCAGCCCCTTGGCCCGTCCGAAACATGGCTATGGCTACACCTTC. The encoded protein is CASSPLARPKHGYGYTF.

V usage is TRBV2 and J usage is TRBJ1-4, with TRBD1 identical over 8 bases. V was pared by 6 bases and J by 0 bases, with 6 bases of the junction left unmatched. The CDR3 contains 16 residues. Germline CDR1 is SNHLY and CDR2 is FYNNEI. CDR3 sequence: CASSPGQGTTNEKLFF. In DNA, the CDR3 is TGTGCCAGCAGCCCCGGACAGGGTACAACTAATGAAAAACTGTTTTTT.

This chain connects TRBV25-1 to TRBJ2-7, with 8 bases aligning to TRBD2. There are 16 residues in the CDR3. CDR1 and CDR2 from the germline V gene are MGHDK and SYGVNS. J lost 0 bases, V lost 2 bases, and 6 bases had no gene match. The DNA of the CDR3 is TGTGCCAGCAGTGAAGATTCGGCGGGAGGCTCCTACGAGCAGTACTTC. Protein product: CASSEDSAGGSYEQYF.

DNA of the CDR3: TGTGCCAGCATTCGGGAAACTAGCGCCTACGAGCAGTACTTC. Its translation: CASIRETSAYEQYF. J is TRBJ2-7 and V is TRBV2; 7 bases align to TRBD2. The germline gives CDR1 SNHLY, CDR2 FYNNEI. V shed 7 bases and J 2 bases; nucleotides not matched to a gene: 8. The CDR3 consists of 14 residues. The full variable domain, completed using reference TRBV2 and TRBJ2-7, is EPEVTQTPSHQVTQMGQEVILRCVPISNHLYFYWYRQILGQKVEFLVSFYNNEISEKSEIFDDQFSVERPDGSNFTLKIRSTKLEDSAMYFCASIRETSAYEQYFGPGTRLTVT.

This clone showed up just a few times. The chain uses TRBV19 and TRBJ1-4, with a weak D call TRBD1 (5 bases). V lost 5 bases, J lost 4 bases, and 17 bases lay in between. The CDR3 covers 16 residues. The germline V gene has CDR1 LNHDA and CDR2 SQIVND (reference sequence). The CDR3 reads CASSPGLQEFNEKLFF. As DNA, the CDR3 is TGTGCCAGTAGTCCAGGACTACAGGAGTTTAATGAAAAACTGTTTTTT.